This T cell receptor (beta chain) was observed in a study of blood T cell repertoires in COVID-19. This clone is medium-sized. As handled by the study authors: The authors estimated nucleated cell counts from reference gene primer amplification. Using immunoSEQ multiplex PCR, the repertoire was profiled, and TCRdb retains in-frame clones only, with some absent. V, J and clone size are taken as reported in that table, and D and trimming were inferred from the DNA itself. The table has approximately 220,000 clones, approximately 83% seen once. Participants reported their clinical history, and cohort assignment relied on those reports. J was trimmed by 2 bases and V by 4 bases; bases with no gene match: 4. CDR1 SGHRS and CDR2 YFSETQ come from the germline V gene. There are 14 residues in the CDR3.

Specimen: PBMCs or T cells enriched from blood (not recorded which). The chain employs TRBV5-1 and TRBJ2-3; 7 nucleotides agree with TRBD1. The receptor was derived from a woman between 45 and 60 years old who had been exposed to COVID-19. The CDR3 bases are TGCGCCAGCAGCCGAGGACAGGCCACAGATACGCAGTATTTT. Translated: CASSRGQATDTQYF.